What follows is one T cell receptor beta chain and its context. Its antigen is still unknown. This specimen comes from a study of cytomegalovirus exposure and HLA in healthy donors. General study findings and limits: Later work found most CMV-associated TCR beta chains apparently HLA-restricted. Most TCR sequences showed up rarely, but some public TCRs showed up in many donors.

Likely unrecorded immune exposures existed in these nominally healthy donors. The primer mix had 60 Vbeta and 13 Jbeta primers. Assay: immunoSEQ multiplex PCR; the TCRdb copy retains only in-frame clones and omits some. The table has 100,000 to 150,000 clones, 78% seen once. Germline CDR1 reads SGHAT; CDR2 reads FQNNGV. The CDR3 contains 14 residues. Trimming at V came to 4 bases and at J to 1 base, leaving 4 bases not matched to a gene. This chain links TRBV11-2 with TRBJ2-7; 7 nucleotides match TRBD1. The material sequenced was PBMCs. This TCR was recovered from a middle-aged man in good health and CMV-seronegative. CDR3 coding DNA: TGTGCCAGCAGCTACGGGACAGAGTCCTACGAGCAGTACTTC. Its protein product is CASSYGTESYEQYF.